In this sample, the clone carrying this T cell receptor (beta chain) turned up many times. Its antigen remains unidentified. The sample originates from a study of T cell repertoires in cytomegalovirus infection. Study as a whole: CMV infection plus the matching HLA type was flagged by public TCR beta signatures. The study's findings and limits: HLA-C-restricted CMV-specific TCR beta clonotypes were dominant in the ex vivo response. CMV carriers having the relevant HLA were flagged by cumulative public TCR beta family frequency.

TCRdb redid the calling of the reads with MiXCR, one entry per CDR3 protein. The table lists 650,000 to 850,000 distinct CDR3 sequences, 25% to 35% of them singletons. The origin of this receptor is a human donor in good health (CMV status not recorded). Some clones in this sample may be carry-over from other donors' samples. The source material was cultured CD8+ T cells from PBMCs, sampled from culture after CMV antigen stimulation.

CDR3 residues: CASSEHSVANYGYTF. In DNA, the CDR3 is TGTGCCAGCAGCGAACACAGCGTAGCTAACTATGGCTACACCTTC. The chain links TRBV7-9 to TRBJ1-2; D not resolved. In germline, CDR1 is SEHNR, CDR2 FQNEAQ (reference sequence). The CDR3 loop spans 15 amino acids. Trimming took 5 bases from V and 0 from J, leaving 13 bases between them.